The 25 T cell receptor beta chains below come from one sample, sequenced in a study of blood T cell repertoires in COVID-19. Using immunoSEQ multiplex PCR, the repertoire was profiled, and TCRdb retains in-frame clones only, with some absent. The data contain fewer than 120,000 clones, approximately 79% of them singletons. The specimen was peripheral blood. The receptor source for this set is a woman over 75 with active or convalescent COVID-19.

This clone was counted only a few times. This chain uses TRBV4-2 with TRBJ2-7; possible D gene TRBD1, 5 bases. This CDR3 region has 16 residues. V lost 4 bases, J lost 0 bases, and 16 bases lay in between. The germline gives CDR1 LGHNA, CDR2 YNFKEQ. For the CDR3, the DNA is TGTGCCAGCAGCCCCGGAGAGACTGACAGCTCCTACGAGCAGTACTTC. Protein product: CASSPGETDSSYEQYF.

This clone has more than one count but fewer than ten. This rearrangement joins TRBV28 to TRBJ1-6; TRBD1 is a possible D gene (6 bases). Per the germline V gene, CDR1 is MDHEN and CDR2 is SYDVKM. This CDR3 region has 15 residues. V was clipped by 6 bases and J by 4 bases, with 13 bases between them. The CDR3 reads CASRYDRLYNSPLHF. The CDR3 DNA follows: TGTGCCAGCAGATACGACAGGCTATATAATTCACCCCTCCACTTT.

This chain connects TRBV2 to TRBJ1-3; TRBD1 matches 9 bases. V shed 6 bases and J 9 bases; nucleotides not matched to a gene: 9. The V gene's germline CDR1 is SNHLY and CDR2 FYNNEI. This CDR3 spans 14 amino acids. This CDR3 reads CASRSGTGYTTIYF. The CDR3 DNA sequence: TGTGCCAGCAGGTCCGGGACAGGGTATACCACCATATATTTT.

The gene calls are TRBV19 and TRBJ2-2; TRBD1 aligns across 8 bases. J gave up 1 base and V 5 bases, and 6 bases lay outside the gene matches. The CDR3 contains 16 residues. Germline-derived CDR1 and CDR2 are LNHDA and SQIVND (reference sequence). The CDR3 DNA sequence: TGTGCCAGTAGTCCCCGAGGGACAGGGAACACCGGGGAGCTGTTTTTT. Translation: CASSPRGTGNTGELFF.

The J gene is TRBJ2-1, the V gene TRBV10-2; 9 bases are shared with TRBD2. This CDR3 spans 17 amino acids. V gave up 2 bases and J gave up 6 bases; unmatched junction bases: 11. Germline V gene lookup returns CDR1 WSHSY and CDR2 SAAADI. The CDR3 DNA sequence: TGCGCCAGCAGTGAGGCGGGGGGGGTTAGGGGAAGCAATGAGCAGTTCTTC. Translation gives CASSEAGGVRGSNEQFF.

The chain carries TRBV18 and TRBJ2-1, with TRBD2 as a possible D gene (6 bases). The V gene's germline CDR1 is KGHSH and CDR2 LQKENI. V dropped 0 bases and J dropped 6 bases, with 15 bases sitting between them. The CDR3 runs 16 residues. CDR3 residues: CASSPPAAPRGNEQFF. The DNA of the CDR3 is TGTGCCAGCTCACCACCTGCGGCCCCGCGGGGCAATGAGCAGTTCTTC.

This clone was detected ten times or more. The rearrangement uses TRBV6-2 or TRBV6-3 and TRBJ2-1; TRBD2 is a possible D gene (6 bases). The CDR3 contains 15 residues. The V and J ends lost 6 bases and 4 bases respectively, with 16 bases between them. Germline-derived CDR1 and CDR2 are MNHEY and SVGEGT. The CDR3 DNA sequence: TGTGCCAGCAGCCTCTGGGTCGGGGGTTACAATGAGCAGTTCTTC. Translated: CASSLWVGGYNEQFF.

The J gene is TRBJ2-3, the V gene TRBV11-1; 8 nucleotides line up with TRBD2. This CDR3 contains 16 residues. After removal of 0 bases from V and 0 bases from J, the junction contained 2 bases not matched to a gene. The germline V gene encodes CDR1 SGHAT and CDR2 FQDESV (reference sequence). The CDR3 DNA is TGTGCCAGCAGCTTAGCGCCTAGCGGGAGCACAGATACGCAGTATTTT. This codes for CASSLAPSGSTDTQYF.

The rearrangement joins TRBV30 to TRBJ2-5; TRBD2 agrees at 11 bases. The CDR3 has 14 residues. Germline values: CDR1 GTSNPN, CDR2 SVGIG (reference sequence). The V gene end was trimmed by 2 bases and the J gene end by 3 bases; junction bases not matched to a gene: 2. Here the CDR3 DNA reads TGTGCCTGGAGTAAGGGACTAGCGGAAGAGACCCAGTACTTC. It codes for CAWSKGLAEETQYF.

This clone was detected once. The CDR3 DNA reads as TGTGCCAGCTCACCACCGCAGGGATGGAACACCGGGGAGCTGTTTTTT. Its protein is CASSPPQGWNTGELFF. The chain carries TRBV18 and TRBJ2-2; D perhaps matches TRBD1 (5 bases). The CDR3 consists of 16 residues. Germline CDR1 reads KGHSH; CDR2 reads LQKENI. V was shortened by 0 bases and J by 1 base, with 9 bases between the two germline ends.

This sequence joins TRBV19 and TRBJ2-7; 7 nucleotides agree with TRBD1. In germline, CDR1 is LNHDA, CDR2 SQIVND (reference sequence). The ends lost 3 bases at V and 3 bases at J; junction bases unmatched: 8. The CDR3 has 15 amino acids. The CDR3 bases are TGTGCCAGTAGTATTTCTCCCCGGGACAGCTACGAGCAGTACTTC. Amino acids: CASSISPRDSYEQYF.

The V call is TRBV4-1, the J call TRBJ1-4; the match to TRBD1 covers 8 bases. The CDR3 covers 16 residues. V shed 3 bases, J shed 5 bases, and the junction held 8 bases outside the gene matches. Germline-derived CDR1 and CDR2 are MGHRA and YSYEKL. For the CDR3, the DNA is TGCGCCAGCAGCCAGGTGGACAGGGTGGTGAATGAAAAACTGTTTTTT. It yields the protein CASSQVDRVVNEKLFF.

This clone has only a few counts. The rearrangement joins TRBV6-5 to TRBJ1-5; 8 bases align to TRBD1. The CDR3 covers 14 residues. CDR1 is MNHEY, CDR2 SVGAGI, per germline. With 4 bases clipped from V and 5 bases from J, the junction kept 4 bases outside the gene matches. This chain's CDR3 is CASSSTQGDQPQHF. The CDR3 region has the DNA TGTGCCAGCAGTTCAACACAGGGGGATCAGCCCCAGCATTTT.

This clone was observed a handful of times. The chain couples TRBV2 to TRBJ2-3; 8 bases agree with TRBD1. V shed 4 bases and J 3 bases; nucleotides not matched to a gene: 6. Per the germline V gene, CDR1 is SNHLY and CDR2 is FYNNEI. The CDR3 spans 15 residues. CDR3 sequence (DNA): TGTGCCAGCAGTGTGTGGACAGGGACGACAGATACGCAGTATTTT. Translated, it gives CASSVWTGTTDTQYF.

The chain joins TRBV7-9 to TRBJ1-5, with TRBD1 identical over 8 bases. Germline trimming cut 5 bases from V and 3 bases from J; bases unmatched to any gene: 3. The CDR3 is made up of 14 amino acids. Germline V gives CDR1 SEHNR, CDR2 FQNEAQ (reference sequence). CDR3 loop: CASSQTGDNQPQHF. CDR3 bases: TGTGCCAGCAGCCAGACAGGGGACAATCAGCCCCAGCATTTT.

The chain employs TRBV2 and TRBJ2-7; TRBD2 aligns across 9 bases. This CDR3 contains 18 residues. The V segment lost 10 bases and the J segment 7 bases; nucleotides outside the gene matches: 26. Per the germline V gene, CDR1 is SNHLY and CDR2 is FYNNEI. CDR3 in DNA: TGTGCCAACACCGTCCGGAGACTAGCGGACCACCGGGCGTTGGAGCAGTACTTC. Residues: CANTVRRLADHRALEQYF.

The rearrangement joins TRBV7-9 to TRBJ1-1; D not resolved. The CDR3 runs 12 residues. CDR1 is SEHNR, CDR2 FQNEAQ, per germline (reference sequence). Trimming took 0 bases from V and 11 from J, leaving 10 bases between them. The CDR3 protein is CASSLARAGAFF. The CDR3 DNA sequence: TGTGCCAGCAGCTTAGCGCGGGCTGGCGCTTTCTTT.

The V call is TRBV28, the J call TRBJ2-1, with 11 bases identical to TRBD2. The trim removed 7 bases at V and 3 bases at J, leaving 5 bases unmatched. The CDR3 extends over 15 amino acids. Germline V CDR1 and CDR2: MDHEN, SYDVKM. The CDR3 coding sequence is TGTGCCAGCAAATATAGCGGGAGGGGCTACAATGAGCAGTTCTTC. Translated, it gives CASKYSGRGYNEQFF.

This rearrangement joins TRBV7-3 to TRBJ2-1, with 11 nucleotides matching TRBD2. CDR3 size: 16 residues. Germline CDR1 reads SGHTA; CDR2 reads FQGTGA. After removal of 2 bases from V and 3 bases from J, the junction contained 3 bases not matched to a gene. CDR3 protein: CASSLRTSGYYNEQFF. Written as DNA, the CDR3 is TGTGCCAGCAGCTTACGGACTAGCGGGTACTACAATGAGCAGTTCTTC.

The V gene is TRBV9, the J gene TRBJ2-3; maybe TRBD1 (5 bases). The CDR3 is 15 amino acids. CDR1 is SGDLS, CDR2 YYNGEE, per germline. V lost 3 bases, J lost 4 bases, and 15 bases lay in between. CDR3 residues: CASSEDLRGPDTQYF. The CDR3 DNA reads TGTGCCAGCAGCGAAGATTTAAGGGGTCCAGATACGCAGTATTTT.

This chain links TRBV9 with TRBJ2-5; TRBD2 aligns across 8 bases. The CDR3 has 15 residues. Germline loops: CDR1 SGDLS, CDR2 YYNGEE. V shed 3 bases and J 2 bases; nucleotides not matched to a gene: 6. DNA for the CDR3: TGTGCCAGCAGCGGCCCTCCGGGGGGGCAAGAGACCCAGTACTTC. Amino acids: CASSGPPGGQETQYF.

V and J are TRBV27 and TRBJ2-7; D is perhaps TRBD2 (5 bases). CDR3 length: 13 amino acids. CDR1 and CDR2 (germline): MNHEY, SMNVEV (reference sequence). V dropped 8 bases and J dropped 4 bases, with 15 bases sitting between them. The CDR3, as DNA: TGTGCCAGCGCCCTCGCTAGCAGATACGAGCAGTACTTC. Encoded protein: CASALASRYEQYF.

This clone was observed a single time. The chain joins TRBV7-9 to TRBJ1-1; D is possibly TRBD1 (6 bases). The CDR3 runs to 16 residues. With 5 bases removed from V and 8 bases from J, the gap between germline ends came to 24 bases. CDR1 is SEHNR and CDR2 is FQNEAQ in the germline V gene (reference sequence). CDR3 protein: CASSPGGGGHVGEAFF. DNA of the CDR3: TGTGCCAGCAGCCCAGGAGGGGGGGGTCACGTAGGAGAAGCTTTCTTT.

This rearrangement joins TRBV11-1 to TRBJ2-3; D is unclear. The ends were cut back, 2 bases at V and 2 bases at J, with 5 bases in the middle. CDR3 size: 13 residues. Germline V gene lookup returns CDR1 SGHAT and CDR2 FQDESV (reference sequence). The CDR3 spells CASSLSFTDTQYF. DNA of the CDR3: TGTGCCAGCAGCTTATCCTTCACAGATACGCAGTATTTT.

The V gene is TRBV9, the J gene TRBJ2-5; TRBD1 is a possible D gene (5 bases). Per the germline V gene, CDR1 is SGDLS and CDR2 is YYNGEE. The length of the CDR3 is 17 residues. The V gene lost 1 base and the J gene lost 5 bases, with 21 bases spanning the gap. This CDR3 is CASSVMGLGFIGETQYF. In DNA, the CDR3 is TGTGCCAGCAGCGTAATGGGGCTAGGTTTTATTGGGGAGACCCAGTACTTC.